This T cell receptor beta chain comes out of a study of cytomegalovirus exposure and HLA in healthy donors (dated by TCRdb to about 2017). The study in broad terms: In an earlier analysis of 450 to 750 of the donors, 250 to 350 Gb of sequence data and about 110 million unique TCR beta sequences from roughly 180 million T cells were reported. A few DR-DQ haplotypes were treated as single units for association and clustering because of strong linkage in the cohort. High-throughput TCR immunosequencing, statistical association of individual TCRs with disease status, and machine learning were combined to predict cytomegalovirus infection status. The genetic ancestry cluster associated with self-reported Caucasian donors included around four fifths of the 300 to 400 genotyped donors. Among around 400 genotyped donors of the cohort, an average of around 240,000 unique TCR beta nucleotide sequences was sequenced per donor, of which roughly 17% were non-productive. The number of donors typed differed by locus, with about 629-630 for A, B, C, DRB1 and DQB1, roughly 520 for DQA1, over 600 for DPA1, and approximately 470 for DPB1. All discovery cohort repertoires had been generated using a single sequencing platform. Both class I and class II loci were covered by HLA typing, at four-digit resolution. Donor age, sex, ethnicity and CMV serostatus were compiled together with the repertoire data. An earlier analysis of fewer than 750 of the donors used high-throughput TCR beta sequencing to judge whether each TCR beta V gene segment behaved as functional or pseudogenic. A later analysis re-examined previously published TCR beta repertoires from more than 600 donors and added high-resolution HLA genotyping to investigate patterns of TCR occurrence. Approximately 300 gigabases of sequencing data and approximately 92 million unique TCR sequences made up an early release that covered some 640 HLA-typed donors. A later genetic analysis took genome-wide SNP genotypes for about three fifths of the 666 donors and used that subset as a discovery cohort. Besides the first cohort of some 670 subjects, a separate validation cohort made up of roughly 120 different subjects was used. Rather than using new phenotypic data, the later analysis identified candidate immune exposures from TCR beta sequences and from how often those sequences occurred across donors. The study aimed to test whether signatures of past pathogen exposure could be identified by cataloging public T cell receptors. The study profiled the T cell repertoires of about 640 subjects by immunosequencing and related them to cytomegalovirus serostatus. Study-wide conclusions, independent of this receptor: A later genetic analysis reported fewer N-insertions in productive TCRs among donors in an Asian-associated ancestry cluster than the approximately 670-donor mean. A further reported finding was that TCR beta sequences accurately predicted the HLA-A and HLA-B alleles for most subjects in the first cohort. According to the authors, the approach could potentially be generalized to other disease states and immunological phenotypes. The presence/absence analyses assumed that sequencing depth was roughly uniform across donors, and that assumption may not be true. Some 15 rarely observed V segments, including chromosome 9 orphons, were excluded from the earlier analysis of several hundred of the donors because counts were too low. According to a later analysis, parvovirus B19, influenza, CMV and Epstein-Barr virus appeared linked to several top co-occurrence clusters. In a later genetic analysis, a missense DCLRE1C variant was associated with V-gene and J-gene trimming of TCR beta chains, and the association was replicated in an independent cohort. In an earlier analysis of approximately 590 of the donors, most TCR beta V segments appeared in productive rearrangements about 90% or about 30% of the time, broadly matching IMGT annotations. When HLA alleles, especially DR and DQ, strongly co-occurred, attributing TCR associations to individual alleles was difficult. A later analysis found that most CMV-associated TCR beta chains appeared HLA-restricted, with HLA associations seemingly driven largely by CMV exposure. Linkage disequilibrium might explain the correlated functional status among segregating V segments, but an unknown experimental factor could not be ruled out. A later analysis found that HLA-associated TCR beta chains were more clonally expanded and had lower generation probabilities than equally common non-associated chains. A few of the identified cytomegalovirus-associated TCR beta chains were confirmed in vitro to be specific for cytomegalovirus antigens. Some IMGT-functional V segments, including TRBV6-2 and TRBV6-3, could not be told apart with the 87-base-pair reads, so those segments were excluded. In a later analysis, the rate of TCR association differed among HLA loci, with DRB1 alleles having the most associated TCRs and HLA-C alleles having the fewest. For the cohort, immune exposure information was limited to CMV serostatus. HLA typing was unavailable for some donors at each locus, so association tests used only the typed subset. Across donors, most TCR sequences were observed very rarely, whereas some public TCRs were present in many individuals. A cluster of highly shared sequence variants was judged likely to represent a technical artifact of the sequencing pipeline. At a false discovery rate of 0.05, a later analysis linked 16,000 or so TCR beta sequences to specific HLA alleles. The study gave a list of over 150 TCR beta chains associated with cytomegalovirus. This cohort had only TCR beta chains sequenced, and the lack of alpha or paired-chain data limited which features could be detected. Cytomegalovirus status was reported to be diagnosed by the classifier with high specificity and sensitivity in both the original and validation cohorts.

In total, 630 or so healthy bone marrow donors made up the cohort. Cohort members were all nominally healthy when sampled, although unrecorded immune exposures were likely present. The donor was CMV seropositive and was included in the group of approximately 300 seropositive cohort members. Each donor provided a peripheral blood sample, and peripheral blood mononuclear cells were used for TCR beta sequencing. The Qiagen DNeasy Blood Extraction Kit was used to extract genomic DNA from the blood cell samples. The CDR3, cysteine through phenylalanine, is 13 amino acids long. Only the CDR3 region is kept as DNA, spanning 39 bases read in frame from base 1. Looking up the germline V gene yields CDR1 SQVTM and CDR2 ANQGSEA. Relative to germline, V is 2 bases shorter and J is 3 bases shorter, with 11 bases between their ends. Library preparation was by the immunoSEQ multiplex PCR assay. For the multiplex PCR, a mixture combining 60 forward primers for TCR Vbeta segments and 13 reverse primers for TCR Jbeta segments was used. A multiplex PCR assay on genomic DNA amplified the CDR3 region of rearranged TCR beta genes. On the Illumina HiSeq System, the amplified TCR beta libraries were sequenced as 87-base-pair reads. In the original analysis: A later analysis tallied 75 million to 95 million unique TCR beta chains across the 666 repertoires, and some 10 million of those chains were shared by two or more donors. To remove PCR and sequencing errors, raw reads were error-corrected and collapsed into unique sequences using a nearest-neighbor algorithm that merged closely related sequences. V, D and J gene segments were assigned by aligning CDR3 sequences to IMGT reference sequences. Each retained sequence needed at least a six-nucleotide match to both a V gene segment and a J gene segment. A rearrangement was called productive if the CDR3 had no stop codons and remained in frame with V and J, and every other rearrangement was called non-productive. Following IMGT convention, CDR3 was defined as the stretch from the second conserved V-encoded cysteine to the conserved J-encoded phenylalanine. The earlier analysis of 587 of the donors excluded any sequence lacking an unambiguous match to a single V gene segment. In an earlier analysis of a few hundred of the donors, a V segment was called functional when productive rearrangements were above 56.7%, and segregating when the standard deviation between donors exceeded 5%. To diagnose cytomegalovirus status from the catalog of TCR beta chain sequences, a statistical classification framework was built. V and J gene assignment, in a later analysis, came from comparing TCR nucleotide sequences with IMGT/GENE-DB human TR gene sequences. A later analysis assigned CDR3 sequences and most-parsimonious VDJ recombination scenarios with the TCRdist pipeline. In a later analysis, every TCR beta chain was defined by the combination of its CDR3 amino acid sequence and its V-gene family, and reads without a unique V-gene family were dropped. A later analysis removed several hundred highly shared, low-generation-probability nucleotide sequences to deal with suspected cross-contamination and a sequencing artifact. For each public chain, a later analysis derived a clonal expansion index from normalized ranks of inferred template counts within each repertoire. In a later analysis, generation probabilities were computed with a VDJ recombination model fitted to out-of-frame rearrangements, and the resulting probabilities were checked against IGoR. In a later analysis, TCR-TCR, TCR-HLA and TCR-CMV co-occurrence was scored with hypergeometric tests, and a repertoire-size bias correction was applied to TCR pairs. False discovery rates were estimated in a later analysis by permuting HLA or CMV assignments 20 times. In a later analysis, co-occurring TCRs were grouped using DBSCAN, with TCRdist sequence similarity added in when clustering inside HLA-allele-positive subsets. Repertoires with fewer than 30,000 or more than 120,000 public chains, plus five repertoires with anomalous nucleotide sharing, were excluded from co-occurrence clustering. The table comes from immuneACCESS by way of TCRdb, which keeps in-frame sequences with V and J called. Part of the clones is missing from these tables; in studies checked, under half for an unresolved V gene and the rest for unknown reasons. V, J and clone size were drawn from that table, and D and trimming were deduced from the DNA. The sample table contains roughly 100,000 clones; only one count was recorded for 65% to 85% of them. The biggest ten clones account for around 20% of the sample.

Remarks on this clone: The antigen this receptor binds is unknown. The sample holds no much larger clone one base away, and base qualities are not on file.

The source of this sequence is a woman aged 55 to 70 in good health and CMV-seropositive. This receptor chain uses TRBV29-1 and TRBJ2-7, and possibly TRBD1, on 5 matching bases. Sequencing was done on a sample of PBMCs. DNA sequence: TGCAGCGTTGAATCAGGGATCGGCTACGAGCAGTACTTC. It encodes CSVESGIGYEQYF.